This T cell receptor (beta chain) emerged from a study of cytomegalovirus exposure and HLA in healthy donors. The germline CDR1 and CDR2 sequences are LNHDA and SQIVND (reference sequence). The V end lost 5 bases, the J end lost 4 bases, and 12 bases lay between the germline ends. CDR3 size: 13 residues. Comment on this clone: The antigen is undetermined.

A multiplex PCR was run with 60 Vbeta primers and 13 Jbeta primers. Profiled with immunoSEQ multiplex PCR; TCRdb holds only in-frame clones, not every one. The sample consists of roughly 120,000 clones, around three quarters of them appearing once. Findings of the study overall: Follow-up analysis found HLA locus-dependent TCR association rates, highest for DRB1 and lowest for HLA-C. In vitro experiments confirmed that a few CMV-associated chains were specific for CMV antigens.

Samples came from healthy bone marrow donors. This receptor was taken from a woman aged 30 to 39 in good health and CMV-seronegative. V gene TRBV19 combines with J gene TRBJ2-7, with a possible D match to TRBD1 (6 bases). Sequencing used PBMCs. The CDR3 region has the DNA TGTGCCAGTAGTTATGGGGGCAGGTACGAGCAGTACTTC. Its translation is CASSYGGRYEQYF.